This TCR beta chain was profiled in a study of cytomegalovirus exposure and HLA in healthy donors. For this clone: As yet, its antigen is unknown.

The PCR was carried out with 60 Vbeta primers and 13 Jbeta primers. Generated by immunoSEQ multiplex PCR, the TCRdb table keeps only in-frame clones and is missing some. This table has tens of thousands of clones, less than 10% appearing once. Study-wide results and caveats: From TCR beta sequences, most subjects' HLA-A and HLA-B alleles were reportedly predicted accurately.

V lost 8 bases and J lost 3, with 16 bases in between. The germline V gene encodes CDR1 LNHDA and CDR2 SQIVND (reference sequence). The CDR3 consists of 14 residues. This rearrangement joins TRBV19 to TRBJ1-1; D is unresolved. Material: PBMCs. This sequence originates from a man aged 45 to 65 in good health and CMV-seronegative. CDR3 sequence (DNA): TGTGCCAGTGTTATGGGGAGGACCTACACTGAAGCTTTCTTT. Translating gives CASVMGRTYTEAFF.